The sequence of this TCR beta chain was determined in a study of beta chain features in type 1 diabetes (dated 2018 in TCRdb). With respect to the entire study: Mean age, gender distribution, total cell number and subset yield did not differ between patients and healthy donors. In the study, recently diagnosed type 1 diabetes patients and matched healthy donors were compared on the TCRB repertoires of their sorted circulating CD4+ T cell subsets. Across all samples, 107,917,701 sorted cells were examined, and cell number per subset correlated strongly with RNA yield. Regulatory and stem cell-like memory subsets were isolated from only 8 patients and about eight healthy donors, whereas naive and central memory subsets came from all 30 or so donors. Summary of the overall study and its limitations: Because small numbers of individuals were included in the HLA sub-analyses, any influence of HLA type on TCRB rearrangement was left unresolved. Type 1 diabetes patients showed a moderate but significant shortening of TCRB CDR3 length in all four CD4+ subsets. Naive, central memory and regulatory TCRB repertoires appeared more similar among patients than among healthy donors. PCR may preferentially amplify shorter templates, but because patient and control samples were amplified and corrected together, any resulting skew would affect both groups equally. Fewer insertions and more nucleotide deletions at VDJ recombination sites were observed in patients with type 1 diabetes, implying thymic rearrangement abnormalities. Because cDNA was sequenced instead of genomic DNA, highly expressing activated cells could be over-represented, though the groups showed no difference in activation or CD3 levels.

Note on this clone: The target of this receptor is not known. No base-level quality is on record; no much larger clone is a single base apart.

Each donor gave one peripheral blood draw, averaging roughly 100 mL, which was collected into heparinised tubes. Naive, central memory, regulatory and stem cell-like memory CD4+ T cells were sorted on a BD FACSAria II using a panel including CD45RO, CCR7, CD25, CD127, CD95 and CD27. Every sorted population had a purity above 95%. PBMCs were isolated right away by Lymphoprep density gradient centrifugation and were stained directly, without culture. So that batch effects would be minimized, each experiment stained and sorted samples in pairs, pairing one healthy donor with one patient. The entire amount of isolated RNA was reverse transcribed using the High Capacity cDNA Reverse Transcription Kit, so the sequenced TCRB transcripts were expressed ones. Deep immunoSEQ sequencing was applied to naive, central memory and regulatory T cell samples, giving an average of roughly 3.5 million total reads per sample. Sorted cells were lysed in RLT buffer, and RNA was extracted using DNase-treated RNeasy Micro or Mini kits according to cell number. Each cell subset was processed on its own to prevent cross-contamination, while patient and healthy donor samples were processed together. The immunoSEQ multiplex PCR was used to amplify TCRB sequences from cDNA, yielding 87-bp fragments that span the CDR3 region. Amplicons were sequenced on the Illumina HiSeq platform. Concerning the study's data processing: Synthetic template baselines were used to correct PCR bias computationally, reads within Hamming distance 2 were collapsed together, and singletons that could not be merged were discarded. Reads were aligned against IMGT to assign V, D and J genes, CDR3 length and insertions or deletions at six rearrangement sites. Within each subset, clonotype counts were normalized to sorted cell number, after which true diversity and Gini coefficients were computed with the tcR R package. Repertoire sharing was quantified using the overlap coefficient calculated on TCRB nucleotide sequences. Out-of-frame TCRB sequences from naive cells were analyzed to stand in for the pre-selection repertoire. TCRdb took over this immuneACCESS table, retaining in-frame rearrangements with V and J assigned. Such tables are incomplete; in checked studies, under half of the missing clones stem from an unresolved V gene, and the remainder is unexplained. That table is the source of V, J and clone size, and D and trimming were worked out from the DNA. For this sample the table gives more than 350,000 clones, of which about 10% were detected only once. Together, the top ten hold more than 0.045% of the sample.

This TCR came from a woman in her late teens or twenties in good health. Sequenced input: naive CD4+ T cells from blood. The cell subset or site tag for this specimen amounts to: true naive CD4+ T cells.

Here is the DNA: TGTGCCAGCAGCTTGCGGACCTTGGGGACCTACGAGCAGTACTTC. Its amino acids are CASSLRTLGTYEQYF. The chain uses TRBV5-6 and TRBJ2-7, with the D gene uncertain. The CDR3 contains 15 residues, cysteine and phenylalanine counted. The retained sequence is limited to the CDR3, 45 bases, with the frame set at the first base. V gives up 1 base and J gives up 2 bases, and the segment between their germline ends measures 13 bases. Looking up the germline V gene yields CDR1 SGHDT and CDR2 YYEEEE.